This T cell receptor beta chain was documented in a study of cytomegalovirus exposure and HLA in healthy donors. Study information: Of all 400 or so donors who were genotyped, 70% to 85% belonged to the Caucasian-associated ancestry cluster.

Researchers ran the PCR with 60 Vbeta and 13 Jbeta primers. The assay was immunoSEQ multiplex PCR, and TCRdb's table has in-frame clones only and misses some. The sample lists 150,000 or so clones, around 84% occurring once. The study sampled nominally healthy donors, though unrecorded immune exposures were likely. With respect to this clone: The target antigen is unknown.

Trimming left V 3 bases short and J 0 bases short, with 6 bases between. The CDR3 has 14 residues. Germline CDR1 reads MDHEN; CDR2 reads SYDVKM. Findings of the study overall: Most subjects' HLA-A and HLA-B alleles were reportedly predicted from TCR beta sequences. The authors confirmed in vitro that a few CMV-associated chains were specific for CMV antigens.

The sequenced material came from PBMCs. This chain connects TRBV28 to TRBJ1-3; D is unclear. The clonotype originates from a man aged 18 to 30 in good health and CMV-seronegative. The CDR3 here is CASSFWLSGNTIYF. Written as DNA, the CDR3 is TGTGCCAGCAGTTTTTGGCTCTCTGGAAACACCATATATTTT.